This TCR beta chain was sequenced during a study of shared clonotypes between healthy human individuals. Germline trimming cut 3 bases from V and 1 base from J; bases unmatched to any gene: 8. Germline CDR1 is LNHDA and CDR2 is SQIVND (reference sequence). This CDR3 is built from 16 residues. Several immunoSEQ plates received, in even portions, the genomic DNA of each subset. Sorted-subset replicate PCR reactions were performed with about 200 ng DNA, corresponding to 30,000 to 35,000 T cell genomes. Repertoires were generated with immunoSEQ multiplex PCR, while TCRdb's copy carries only in-frame clones and drops some. The sample has about 2 million clones, over 85% seen once.

This chain links TRBV19 with TRBJ1-1; 7 bases match TRBD1. The TCR was taken from a man between 18 and 35 years old in good health. Sequencing input: naive CD4+ T cells sorted from blood. As to subset: CD45RA+ positively selected. In DNA form, the CDR3 reads TGTGCCAGTAGTATTCCCTCCGGGGACAGGAACACTGAAGCTTTCTTT. Protein: CASSIPSGDRNTEAFF.